The T cell receptor beta chain described here comes from a study of cytomegalovirus exposure and HLA in healthy donors. Overall study findings and caveats: In a later analysis, at a false discovery rate of 0.05, about 16,000 TCR beta sequences matched HLA alleles. The analysis excluded some indistinguishable V segments, including TRBV6-2 and TRBV6-3. Most TCR sequences were uncommon, yet certain public TCRs appeared in many donors. In a later analysis, TCR beta V- and J-gene trimming showed a link to a missense DCLRE1C variant.

Trimming shortened V by 0 bases and J by 0 bases, and 12 bases separated the two germline ends. CDR3 length: 16 amino acids. CDR1 is SGHTA and CDR2 is FQGNSA in the germline V gene. On this clone: Its antigen is undetermined.

This PCR relied on a set of 60 Vbeta primers and 13 Jbeta primers. The protocol was immunoSEQ multiplex PCR, while the TCRdb copy is restricted to in-frame clones and leaves out a portion. The table lists 200,000 to 250,000 clones, with approximately 1% in the top ten. The rearrangement links TRBV7-2 to TRBJ2-7; D may be TRBD2 (6 bases). Source material: PBMCs. The TCR sequence derives from a woman in her thirties in good health and CMV-seropositive. DNA for the CDR3: TGTGCCAGCAGCTTAGCGGGGGGTCCGAGCTCCTACGAGCAGTACTTC. Translation: CASSLAGGPSSYEQYF.